This record concerns one T cell receptor (beta chain) sequence. Its antigen is currently unknown. A library of TCRbeta sequences, prepared with unique molecular identifiers, was generated. TCRdb ran MiXCR on the PCR reads and lists one entry per CDR3 protein. The sample shows 250,000 to 400,000 distinct CDR3 sequences, around 20% of them seen only once. V lost 7 bases and J 9 bases, leaving 22 bases between the germline ends. This CDR3 contains 15 residues. In germline, CDR1 is SEHNR, CDR2 FQNEAQ (reference sequence). The source of the sample is a study of T-cell reconstitution after alpha-beta-depleted transplantation in children. Findings and limits, study-wide: Several patients had high TCRbeta diversity at day 60; it came from surviving recipient T cells and thymic progenitors. Reportedly, only several hundred clones from non-depleted graft cells drove alpha-beta T-cell counts at about two months. After one year, T-cell counts and TCRbeta diversity mostly came from new T cells.

The sequence was obtained from a male patient between 5 and 17 years old who had a stem cell transplant for acute lymphoblastic leukemia, so the T cells may come from the graft donor. The gene calls are TRBV7-9 and TRBJ2-4; D might be TRBD1 or TRBD2, each matching 5 bases. Source: PBMCs, mostly from graft donor cells, taken 180 days after TCRalphabeta/CD19-depleted stem cell transplant. This CDR3 reads CASTAGTKARSIQYF. CDR3 sequence (DNA): TGTGCCAGCACGGCCGGGACGAAGGCGCGAAGCATTCAGTACTTC.